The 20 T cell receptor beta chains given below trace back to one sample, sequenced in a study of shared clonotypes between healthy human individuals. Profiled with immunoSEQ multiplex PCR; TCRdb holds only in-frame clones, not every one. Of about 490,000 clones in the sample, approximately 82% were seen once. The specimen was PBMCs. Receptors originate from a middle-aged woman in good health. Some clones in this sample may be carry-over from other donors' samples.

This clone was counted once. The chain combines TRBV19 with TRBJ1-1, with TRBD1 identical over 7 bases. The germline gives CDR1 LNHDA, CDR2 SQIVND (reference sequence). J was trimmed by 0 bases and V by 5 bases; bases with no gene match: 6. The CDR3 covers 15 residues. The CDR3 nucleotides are TGTGCCAGTAGTGAGGGACAGCCCATGAACACTGAAGCTTTCTTT. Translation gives CASSEGQPMNTEAFF.

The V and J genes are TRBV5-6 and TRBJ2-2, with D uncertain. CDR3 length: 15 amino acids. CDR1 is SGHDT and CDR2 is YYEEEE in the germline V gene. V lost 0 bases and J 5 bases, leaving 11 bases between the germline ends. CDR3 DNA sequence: TGTGCCAGCAGCTTGGCATCGCCTTCAACCGGGGAGCTGTTTTTT. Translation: CASSLASPSTGELFF.

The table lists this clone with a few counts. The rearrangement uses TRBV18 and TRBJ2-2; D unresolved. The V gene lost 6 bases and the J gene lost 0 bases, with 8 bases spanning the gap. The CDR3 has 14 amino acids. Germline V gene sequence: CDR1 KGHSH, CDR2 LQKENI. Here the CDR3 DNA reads TGTGCCAGCTCGGCGGATGCGAACACCGGGGAGCTGTTTTTT. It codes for CASSADANTGELFF.

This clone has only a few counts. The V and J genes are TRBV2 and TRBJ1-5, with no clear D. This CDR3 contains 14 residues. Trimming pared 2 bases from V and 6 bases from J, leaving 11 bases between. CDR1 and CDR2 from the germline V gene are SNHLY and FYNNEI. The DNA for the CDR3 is TGTGCCAGCAGTGAACTCGGTGGAGGTCAGCCCCAGCATTTT. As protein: CASSELGGGQPQHF.

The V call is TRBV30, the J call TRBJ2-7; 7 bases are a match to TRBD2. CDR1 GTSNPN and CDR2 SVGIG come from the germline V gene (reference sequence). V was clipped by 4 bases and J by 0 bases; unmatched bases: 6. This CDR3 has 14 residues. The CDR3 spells CAWNRGVASYEQYF. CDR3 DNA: TGTGCCTGGAACCGGGGGGTAGCCTCCTACGAGCAGTACTTC.

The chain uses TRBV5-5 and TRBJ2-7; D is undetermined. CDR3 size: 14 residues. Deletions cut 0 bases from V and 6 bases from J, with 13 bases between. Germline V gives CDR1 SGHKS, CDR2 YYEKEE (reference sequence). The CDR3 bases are TGTGCCAGCAGCTTGGCCGTGTCTCCTGGCGAGCAGTACTTC. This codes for CASSLAVSPGEQYF. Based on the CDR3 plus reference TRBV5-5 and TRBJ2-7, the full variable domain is DAGVTQSPTHLIKTRGQQVTLRCSPISGHKSVSWYQQVLGQGPQFIFQYYEKEERGRGNFPDRFSARQFPNYSSELNVNALLLGDSALYLCASSLAVSPGEQYFGPGTRLTVT.

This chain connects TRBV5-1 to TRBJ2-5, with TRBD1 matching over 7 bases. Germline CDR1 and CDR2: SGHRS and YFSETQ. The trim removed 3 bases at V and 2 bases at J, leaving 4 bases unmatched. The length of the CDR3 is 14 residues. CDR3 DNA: TGCGCCAGCAGCTCGACGACAGGGCAAGAGACCCAGTACTTC. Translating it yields CASSSTTGQETQYF.

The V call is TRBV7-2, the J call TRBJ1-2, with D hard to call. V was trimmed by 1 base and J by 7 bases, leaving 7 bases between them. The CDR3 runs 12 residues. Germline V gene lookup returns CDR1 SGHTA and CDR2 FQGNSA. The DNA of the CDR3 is TGTGCCAGCAGCTTAGTTCATGGTGGCTACACCTTC. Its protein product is CASSLVHGGYTF.

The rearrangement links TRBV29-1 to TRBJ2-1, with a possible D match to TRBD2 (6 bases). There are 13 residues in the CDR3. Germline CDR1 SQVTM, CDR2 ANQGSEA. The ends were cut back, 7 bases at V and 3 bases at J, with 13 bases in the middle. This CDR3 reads CSASGLSYNEQFF. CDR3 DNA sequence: TGCAGCGCCTCGGGACTGAGCTACAATGAGCAGTTCTTC.

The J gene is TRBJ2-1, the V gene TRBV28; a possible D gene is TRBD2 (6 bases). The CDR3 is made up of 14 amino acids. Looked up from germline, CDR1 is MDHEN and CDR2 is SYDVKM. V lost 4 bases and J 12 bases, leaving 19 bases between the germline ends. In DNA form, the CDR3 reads TGTGCCAGCAGTTCAACCGGACTACTAACGGTGCAGTTCTTC. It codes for CASSSTGLLTVQFF. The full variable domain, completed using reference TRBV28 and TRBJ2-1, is DVKVTQSSRYLVKRTGEKVFLECVQDMDHENMFWYRQDPGLGLRLIYFSYDVKMKEKGDIPEGYSVSREKKERFSLILESASTNQTSMYLCASSSTGLLTVQFFGPGTRLTVL.

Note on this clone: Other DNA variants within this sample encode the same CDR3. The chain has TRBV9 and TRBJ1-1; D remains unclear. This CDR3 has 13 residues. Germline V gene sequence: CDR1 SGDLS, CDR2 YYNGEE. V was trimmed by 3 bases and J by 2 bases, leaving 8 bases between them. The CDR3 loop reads CASSATVNTEAFF. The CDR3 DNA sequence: TGTGCCAGCAGCGCCACAGTTAACACTGAAGCTTTCTTT.

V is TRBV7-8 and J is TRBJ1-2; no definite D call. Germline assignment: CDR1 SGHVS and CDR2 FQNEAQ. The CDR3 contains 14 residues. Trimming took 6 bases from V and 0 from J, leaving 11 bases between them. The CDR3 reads CASRRAETNYGYTF. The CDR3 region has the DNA TGTGCCAGCAGGAGGGCGGAGACTAACTATGGCTACACCTTC.

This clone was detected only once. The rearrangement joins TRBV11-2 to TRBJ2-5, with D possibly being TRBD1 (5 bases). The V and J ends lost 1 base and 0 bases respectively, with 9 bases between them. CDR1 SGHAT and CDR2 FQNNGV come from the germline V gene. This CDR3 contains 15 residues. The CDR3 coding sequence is TGTGCCAGCAGCTTAGGGGCACAGGACCAAGAGACCCAGTACTTC. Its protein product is CASSLGAQDQETQYF.

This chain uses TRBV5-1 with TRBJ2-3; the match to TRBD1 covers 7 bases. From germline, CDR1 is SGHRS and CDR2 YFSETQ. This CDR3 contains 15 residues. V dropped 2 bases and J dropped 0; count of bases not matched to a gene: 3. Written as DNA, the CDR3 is TGCGCCAGCAGCTTCAGGGGGATTAGCACAGATACGCAGTATTTT. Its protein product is CASSFRGISTDTQYF.

This CDR3 reads CASSFGTSEDNEQFF. The CDR3 bases are TGCGCCAGCAGCTTCGGGACTAGCGAAGACAATGAGCAGTTCTTC. This chain joins TRBV5-1 and TRBJ2-1; the match to TRBD2 covers 10 bases. Germline V gene sequence: CDR1 SGHRS, CDR2 YFSETQ. The CDR3 has 15 residues. V was pared by 2 bases and J by 5 bases, with 4 bases of the junction left unmatched.

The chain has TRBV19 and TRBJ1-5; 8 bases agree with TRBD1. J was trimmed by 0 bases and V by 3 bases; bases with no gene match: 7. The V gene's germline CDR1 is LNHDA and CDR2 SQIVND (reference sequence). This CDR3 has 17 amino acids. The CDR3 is CASSIPPDRASNQPQHF. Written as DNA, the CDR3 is TGTGCCAGTAGTATCCCCCCGGACAGGGCTAGCAATCAGCCCCAGCATTTT.

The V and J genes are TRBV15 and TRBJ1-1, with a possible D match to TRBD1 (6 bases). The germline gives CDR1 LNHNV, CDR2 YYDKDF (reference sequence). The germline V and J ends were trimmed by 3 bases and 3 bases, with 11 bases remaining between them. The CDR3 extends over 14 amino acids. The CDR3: CATSRRGRDTEAFF. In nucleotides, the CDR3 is TGTGCCACCAGCAGGAGGGGGAGGGACACTGAAGCTTTCTTT. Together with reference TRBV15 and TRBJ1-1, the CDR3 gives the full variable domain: DAMVIQNPRYQVTQFGKPVTLSCSQTLNHNVMYWYQQKSSQAPKLLFHYYDKDFNNEADTPDNFQSRRPNTSFCFLDIRSPGLGDTAMYLCATSRRGRDTEAFFGQGTRLTVV.

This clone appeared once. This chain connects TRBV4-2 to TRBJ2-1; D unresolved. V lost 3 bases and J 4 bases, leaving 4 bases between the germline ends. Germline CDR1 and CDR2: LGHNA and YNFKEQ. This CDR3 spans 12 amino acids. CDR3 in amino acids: CASSQLYNEQFF. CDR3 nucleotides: TGTGCCAGCAGCCAGCTTTACAATGAGCAGTTCTTC.

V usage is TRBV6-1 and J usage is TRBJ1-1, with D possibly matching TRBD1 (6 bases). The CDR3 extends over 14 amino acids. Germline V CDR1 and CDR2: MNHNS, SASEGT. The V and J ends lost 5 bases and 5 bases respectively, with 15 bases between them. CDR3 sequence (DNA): TGTGCCAGCAGTCCGTCAGGGGAGCGAACTGAAGCTTTCTTT. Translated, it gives CASSPSGERTEAFF.

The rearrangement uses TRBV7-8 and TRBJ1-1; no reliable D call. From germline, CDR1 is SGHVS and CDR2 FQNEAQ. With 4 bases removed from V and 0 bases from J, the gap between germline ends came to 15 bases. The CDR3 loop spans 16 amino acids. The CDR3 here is CASSSDLRLLNTEAFF. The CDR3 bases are TGTGCCAGCAGCTCGGACCTACGACTCTTGAACACTGAAGCTTTCTTT.